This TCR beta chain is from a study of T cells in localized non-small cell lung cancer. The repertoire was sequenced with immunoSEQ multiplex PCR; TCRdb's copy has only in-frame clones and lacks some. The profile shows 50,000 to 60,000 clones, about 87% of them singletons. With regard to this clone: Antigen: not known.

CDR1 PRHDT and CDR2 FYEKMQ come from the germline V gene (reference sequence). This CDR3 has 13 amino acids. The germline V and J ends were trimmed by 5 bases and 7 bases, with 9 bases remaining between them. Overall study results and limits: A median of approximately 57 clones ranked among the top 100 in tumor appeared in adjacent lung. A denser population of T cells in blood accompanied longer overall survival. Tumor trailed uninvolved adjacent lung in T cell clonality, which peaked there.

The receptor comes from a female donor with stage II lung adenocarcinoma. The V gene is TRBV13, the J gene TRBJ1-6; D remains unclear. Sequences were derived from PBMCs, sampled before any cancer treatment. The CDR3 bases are TGTGCCAGCAGCACCCTCATGAATTCACCCCTCCACTTT. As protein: CASSTLMNSPLHF.